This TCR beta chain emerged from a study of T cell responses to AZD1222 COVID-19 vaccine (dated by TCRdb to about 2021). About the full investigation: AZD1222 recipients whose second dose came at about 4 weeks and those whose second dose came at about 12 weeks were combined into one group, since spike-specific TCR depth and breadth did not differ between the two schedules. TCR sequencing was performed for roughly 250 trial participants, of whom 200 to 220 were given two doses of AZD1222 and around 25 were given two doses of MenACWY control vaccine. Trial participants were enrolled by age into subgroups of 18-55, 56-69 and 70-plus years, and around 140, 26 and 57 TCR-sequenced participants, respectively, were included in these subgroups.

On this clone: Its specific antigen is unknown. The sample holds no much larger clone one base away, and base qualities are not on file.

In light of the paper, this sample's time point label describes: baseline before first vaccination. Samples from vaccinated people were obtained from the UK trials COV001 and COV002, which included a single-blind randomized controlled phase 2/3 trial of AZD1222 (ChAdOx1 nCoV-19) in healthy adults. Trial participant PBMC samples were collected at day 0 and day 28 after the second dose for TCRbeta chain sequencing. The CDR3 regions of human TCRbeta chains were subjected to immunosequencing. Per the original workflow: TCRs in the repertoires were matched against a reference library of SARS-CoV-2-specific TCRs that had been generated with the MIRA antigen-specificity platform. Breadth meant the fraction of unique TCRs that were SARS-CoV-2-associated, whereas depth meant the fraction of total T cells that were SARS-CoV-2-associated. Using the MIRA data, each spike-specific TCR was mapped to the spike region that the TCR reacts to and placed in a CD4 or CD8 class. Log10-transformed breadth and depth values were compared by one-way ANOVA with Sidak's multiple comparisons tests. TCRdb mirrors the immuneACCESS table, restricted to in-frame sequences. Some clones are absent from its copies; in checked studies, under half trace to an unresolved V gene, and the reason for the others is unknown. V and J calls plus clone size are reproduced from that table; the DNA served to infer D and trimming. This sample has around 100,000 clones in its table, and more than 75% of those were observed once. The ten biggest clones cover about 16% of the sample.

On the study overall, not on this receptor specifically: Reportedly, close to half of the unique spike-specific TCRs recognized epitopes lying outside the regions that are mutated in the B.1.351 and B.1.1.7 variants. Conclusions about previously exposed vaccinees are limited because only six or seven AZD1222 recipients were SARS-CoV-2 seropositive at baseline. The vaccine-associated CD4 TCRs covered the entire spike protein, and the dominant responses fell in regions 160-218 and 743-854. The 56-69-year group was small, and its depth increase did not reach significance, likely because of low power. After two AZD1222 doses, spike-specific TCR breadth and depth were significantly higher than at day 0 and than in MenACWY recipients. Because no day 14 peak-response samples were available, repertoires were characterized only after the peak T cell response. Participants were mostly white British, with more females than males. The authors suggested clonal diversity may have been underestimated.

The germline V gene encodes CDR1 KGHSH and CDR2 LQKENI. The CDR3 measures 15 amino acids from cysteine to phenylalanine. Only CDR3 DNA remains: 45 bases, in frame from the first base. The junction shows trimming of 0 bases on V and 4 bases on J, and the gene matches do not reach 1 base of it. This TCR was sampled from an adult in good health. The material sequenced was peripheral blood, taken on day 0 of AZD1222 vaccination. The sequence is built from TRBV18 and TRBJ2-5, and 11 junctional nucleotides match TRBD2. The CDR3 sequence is CASSPPLAGGETQYF. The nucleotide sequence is TGTGCCAGCTCACCACCCCTAGCGGGAGGAGAGACCCAGTACTTC.